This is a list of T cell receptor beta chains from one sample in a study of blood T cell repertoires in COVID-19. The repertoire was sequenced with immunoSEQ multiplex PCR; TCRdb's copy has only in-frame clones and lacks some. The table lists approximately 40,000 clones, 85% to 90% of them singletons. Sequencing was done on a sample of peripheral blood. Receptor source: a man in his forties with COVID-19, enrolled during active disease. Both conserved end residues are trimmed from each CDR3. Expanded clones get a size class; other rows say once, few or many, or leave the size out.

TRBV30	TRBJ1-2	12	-	ARAKDPWSYGYT
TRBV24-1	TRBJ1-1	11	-	ATSDSGQTKAF
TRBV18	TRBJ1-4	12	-	ASSPQGRDEKLF
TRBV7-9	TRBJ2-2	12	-	ASIMTGDTGELF
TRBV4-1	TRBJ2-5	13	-	ASSQESSGQETQY
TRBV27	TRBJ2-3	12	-	ASSTDRASTTQY
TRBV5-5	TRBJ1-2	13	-	ASSLVGEPNYGYT
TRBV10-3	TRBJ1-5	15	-	AIYAHTGGHSNQPQH
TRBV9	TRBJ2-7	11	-	ASSGDNSYEQY
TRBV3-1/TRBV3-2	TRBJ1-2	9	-	ASGAGYGYT
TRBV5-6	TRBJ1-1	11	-	ASSLTGGTEAF
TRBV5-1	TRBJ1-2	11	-	ASRTGELNGYT
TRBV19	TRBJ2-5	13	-	ASSMASGSSAGQY
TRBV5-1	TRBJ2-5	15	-	ASSSGLAGGNQETQY
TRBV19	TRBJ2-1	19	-	ASSISGGASGRASSYNEQF
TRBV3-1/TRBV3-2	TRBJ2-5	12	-	ASSQVGVRETQY
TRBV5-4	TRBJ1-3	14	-	ASSSQTVSSGNTIY
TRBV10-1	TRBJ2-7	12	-	ASSEGTGRNEQY
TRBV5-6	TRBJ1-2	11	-	ASSPGHGYGYT
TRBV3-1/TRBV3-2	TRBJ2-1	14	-	ASSLRLAGAYNEQF
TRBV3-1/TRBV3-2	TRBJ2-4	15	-	ASSPTSGGAAKNIQY
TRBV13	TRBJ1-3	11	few	ASSHQAGNTIY
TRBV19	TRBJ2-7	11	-	ASSLGQTYEQY
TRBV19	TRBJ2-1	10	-	ASSGTYNEQF
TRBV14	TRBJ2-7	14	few	ASSQIPAGLSYEQY
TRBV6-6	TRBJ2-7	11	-	ASSDGPGYEQY
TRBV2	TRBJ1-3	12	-	ASSGGLSGNTIY
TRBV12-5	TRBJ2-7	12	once	ASSDRQGLNEQY
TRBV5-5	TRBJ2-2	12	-	ASSRGSNTGELF
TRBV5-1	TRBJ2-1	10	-	ASSLAGHEQF
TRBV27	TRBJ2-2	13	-	ASSFSVGGTGELF
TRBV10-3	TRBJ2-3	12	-	AISASGGGRAQY
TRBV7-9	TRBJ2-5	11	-	ASSPTVGETQY
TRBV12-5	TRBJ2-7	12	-	ASGQGLEKYEQY
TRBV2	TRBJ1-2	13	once	ASSYGQLANYGYT
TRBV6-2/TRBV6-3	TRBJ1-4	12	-	ASSTRQGWEKLF
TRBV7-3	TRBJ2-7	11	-	ASSLTGTQSQY
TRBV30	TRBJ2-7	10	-	AWRAGTYEQY
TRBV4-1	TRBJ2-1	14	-	ASSQDGSGRSDEQF
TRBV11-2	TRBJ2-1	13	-	ASSLVGSSYNEQF
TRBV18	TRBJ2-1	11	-	ASSPPSSQAQF
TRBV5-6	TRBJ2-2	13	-	ASSFVGRLGGELF
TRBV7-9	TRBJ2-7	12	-	ASSLVGVPYEQY
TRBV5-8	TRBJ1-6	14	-	ASSLFQGARGSPLH
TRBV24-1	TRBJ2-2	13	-	ATMDGGGGTGELF
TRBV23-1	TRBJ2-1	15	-	ASSQPPLADRYNEQF
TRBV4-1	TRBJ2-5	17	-	ASSHSAGTSGGLRETQY
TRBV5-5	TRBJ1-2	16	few	ASSFRSTGGGTPYGYT
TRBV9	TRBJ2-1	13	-	ASSDGTSGPHEQF
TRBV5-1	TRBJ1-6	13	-	ASSLEGQSNSPLH
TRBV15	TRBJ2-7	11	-	ATSSRGLYEQY
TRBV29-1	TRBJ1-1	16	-	SVENPGTGGIMNTEAF
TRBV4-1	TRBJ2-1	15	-	ASSQGLAGRSYNEQF
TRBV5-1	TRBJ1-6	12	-	ASSLDSSNSPLH
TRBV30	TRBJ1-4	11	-	ASQGTTNEKLF
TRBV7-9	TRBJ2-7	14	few	ASSSTGTVNFYEQY
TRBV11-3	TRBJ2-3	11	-	ASQGWETDTQY
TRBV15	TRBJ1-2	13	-	ATSRDTRGPYGYT